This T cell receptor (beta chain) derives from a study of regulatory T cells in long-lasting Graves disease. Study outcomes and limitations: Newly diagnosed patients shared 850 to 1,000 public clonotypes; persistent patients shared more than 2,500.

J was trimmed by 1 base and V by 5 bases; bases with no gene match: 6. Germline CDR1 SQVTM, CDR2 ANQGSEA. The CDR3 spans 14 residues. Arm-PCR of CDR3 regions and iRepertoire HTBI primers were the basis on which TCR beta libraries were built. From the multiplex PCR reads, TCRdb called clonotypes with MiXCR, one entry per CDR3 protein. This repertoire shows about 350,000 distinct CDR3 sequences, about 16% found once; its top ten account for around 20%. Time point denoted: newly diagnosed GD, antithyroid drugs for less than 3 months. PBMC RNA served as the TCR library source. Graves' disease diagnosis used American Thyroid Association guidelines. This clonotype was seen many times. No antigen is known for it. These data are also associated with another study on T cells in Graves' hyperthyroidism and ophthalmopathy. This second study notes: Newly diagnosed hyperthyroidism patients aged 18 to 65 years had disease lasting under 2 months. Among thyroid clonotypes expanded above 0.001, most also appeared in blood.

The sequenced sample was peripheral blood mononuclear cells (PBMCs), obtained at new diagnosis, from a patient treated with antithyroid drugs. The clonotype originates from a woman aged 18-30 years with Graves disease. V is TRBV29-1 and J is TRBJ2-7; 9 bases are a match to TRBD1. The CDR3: CSVKTGGRSYEQYF. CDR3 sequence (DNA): TGCAGCGTTAAAACAGGGGGCCGGTCCTACGAGCAGTACTTC.